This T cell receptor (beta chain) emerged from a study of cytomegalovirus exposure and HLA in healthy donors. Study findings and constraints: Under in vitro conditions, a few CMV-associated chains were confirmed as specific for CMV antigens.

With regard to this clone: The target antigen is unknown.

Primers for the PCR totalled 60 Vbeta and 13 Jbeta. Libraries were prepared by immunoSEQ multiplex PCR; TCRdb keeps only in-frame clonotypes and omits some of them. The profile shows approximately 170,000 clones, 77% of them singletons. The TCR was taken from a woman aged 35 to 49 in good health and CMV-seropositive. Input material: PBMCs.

In DNA, the CDR3 is TGTGCCAGCAGCTTAGGCGGGAGAAAGGCAGATACGCAGTATTTT. It yields the protein CASSLGGRKADTQYF. The chain is built from TRBV13 and TRBJ2-3, with a weak D call TRBD2 (6 bases). From germline, CDR1 is PRHDT and CDR2 FYEKMQ (reference sequence). Between the trimmed V and J ends, which lost 0 bases and 4 bases, there was a span of 11 bases. This CDR3 spans 15 amino acids.